This TCR beta chain was profiled in a study of blood T cell repertoires in COVID-19. Study in general: COVID-19 samples collected from the United States, Italy and Spain covered acute and convalescent phases.

The CDR3 length is 14 residues. Germline V lookup: CDR1 SGHNT, CDR2 YYREEE (reference sequence). Trimming stripped 1 base from V and 0 bases from J, with 8 bases between. Data came from immunoSEQ multiplex PCR; TCRdb stores just in-frame clones and leaves some out. Of about 170,000 clones in the sample, 85% to 90% were seen once. The J gene is TRBJ2-7, the V gene TRBV5-4; TRBD2 is a possible D gene (5 bases). This TCR was sampled from a man between 50 and 59 years old who had recovered from COVID-19. Specimen: peripheral blood. The CDR3 sequence is CASSLSGNSYEQYF. CDR3 coding DNA: TGTGCCAGCAGCTTGTCCGGGAACTCCTACGAGCAGTACTTC. Complete variable domain (other parts from reference TRBV5-4 and TRBJ2-7): ETGVTQSPTHLIKTRGQQVTLRCSSQSGHNTVSWYQQALGQGPQFIFQYYREEENGRGNFPPRFSGLQFPNYSSELNVNALELDDSALYLCASSLSGNSYEQYFGPGTRLTVT.